The source of this T cell receptor (beta chain) is a study of human T cells and chemical hapten exposure. Turning to the study itself: Sensitization employed 2% DPC on around 2 cm by around 2 cm of upper inner arm skin.

TCRdb re-analysed the RACE reads in MiXCR, keeping a single row per CDR3 protein. The sample holds about 87,000 distinct CDR3 sequences, around 9.6% seen once. The CDR3 has 13 residues. V was clipped by 4 bases and J by 10 bases; unmatched bases: 5. Germline V gene sequence: CDR1 GTSNPN, CDR2 SVGIG (reference sequence). As to time point: pre-sensitization, week 0. Treatment denoted: therapeutic diphenylcyclopropenone sensitization with weekly scalp DPC. Staff drew blood before applying each patch test. This clonotype has a count of ten or more. Its target is unknown. Overall study findings and caveats: Significantly more large CDR3 similarity clusters arose among expanded TCRs than among controls.

The source material was whole blood, sampled in connection with sensitization to the hapten diphenylcyclopropenone (DPC). The receptor's source is a woman aged 40 to 50 with alopecia areata. Some clones in this sample may be carry-over from other donors' samples. The chain couples TRBV30 to TRBJ2-1, with 12 bases lining up with TRBD2. CDR3 residues: CAWTSGGAREQFF. The CDR3 DNA is TGTGCCTGGACTAGCGGGGGGGCACGGGAGCAGTTCTTC. The full variable domain, in which reference TRBV30 and TRBJ2-1 provide the parts outside the CDR3, is SQTIHQWPATLVQPVGSPLSLECTVEGTSNPNLYWYRQAAGRGLQLLFYSVGIGQISSEVPQNLSASRPQDRQFILSSKKLLLSDSGFYLCAWTSGGAREQFFGPGTRLTVL.